This T cell receptor beta chain was recorded in a study of cytomegalovirus exposure and HLA in healthy donors. Overall study findings and caveats: A few of the chains that were CMV-associated were confirmed in vitro to be specific for CMV antigens. An analysis done earlier found most TCR beta V segments productive about 87% or about 30% of the time. A later analysis showed that HLA-associated TCR beta chains had undergone more clonal expansion than equally common others. A later analysis linked some 18,000 TCR beta sequences to HLA alleles at 0.05 false discovery rate.

This clone was detected only a few times. Its target is unknown. In the PCR, 60 Vbeta and 13 Jbeta primers were used. TCRdb's copy holds only in-frame clones and misses some; the assay was immunoSEQ multiplex PCR. The sample has 83,000 or so clones, over 60% seen once. Sequenced: PBMCs. The origin of this receptor is a female donor in good health and CMV-seronegative.

CDR3 loop: CASSHGMRNEKLFF. DNA for the CDR3: TGTGCCAGCAGTCACGGGATGCGAAATGAAAAACTGTTTTTT. The chain joins TRBV28 to TRBJ1-4, with D uncertain. Trimming stripped 5 bases from V and 5 bases from J, with 12 bases between. The V gene's germline CDR1 is MDHEN and CDR2 SYDVKM. The CDR3 runs 14 residues.